This TCR beta chain was recovered during a study of human T cells and chemical hapten exposure. MiXCR, run by TCRdb on the RACE reads, gives a single entry per CDR3 protein. The sample carries 360,000 or so distinct CDR3 sequences, roughly 6% recorded once. This CDR3 contains 12 residues. The germline V gene encodes CDR1 MDHEN and CDR2 SYDVKM. The time point was: patch test 2, 6 weeks after DPC sensitization. Treatment defined: therapeutic diphenylcyclopropenone sensitization with weekly scalp DPC. The chain is built from TRBV28 and TRBJ2-6, with unresolved D. The sequence derives from a woman younger than 35 with alopecia areata. Some clones in this sample may be carry-over from other donors' samples. The starting material was whole blood, obtained in connection with sensitization to the hapten diphenylcyclopropenone (DPC). CDR3 sequence (DNA): TGTGCTCGGACGCCTGGGGCCAACGTCCTGACTTTC. Encoded protein: CARTPGANVLTF. The whole variable domain, filled in from reference TRBV28 and TRBJ2-6, reads DVKVTQSSRYLVKRTGEKVFLECVQDMDHENMFWYRQDPGLGLRLIYFSYDVKMKEKGDIPEGYSVSREKKERFSLILESASTNQTSMYLCARTPGANVLTFGAGSRLTVL.